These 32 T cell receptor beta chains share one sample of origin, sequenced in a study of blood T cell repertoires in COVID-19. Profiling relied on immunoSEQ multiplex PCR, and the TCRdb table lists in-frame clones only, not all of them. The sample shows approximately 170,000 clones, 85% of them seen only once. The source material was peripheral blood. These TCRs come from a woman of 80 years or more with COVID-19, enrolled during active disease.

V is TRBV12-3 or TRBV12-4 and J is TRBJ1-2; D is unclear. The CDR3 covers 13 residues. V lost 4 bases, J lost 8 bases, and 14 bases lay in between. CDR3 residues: CASSSFNYGGYTF. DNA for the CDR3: TGTGCCAGCAGTTCATTTAATTATGGCGGCTACACCTTC.

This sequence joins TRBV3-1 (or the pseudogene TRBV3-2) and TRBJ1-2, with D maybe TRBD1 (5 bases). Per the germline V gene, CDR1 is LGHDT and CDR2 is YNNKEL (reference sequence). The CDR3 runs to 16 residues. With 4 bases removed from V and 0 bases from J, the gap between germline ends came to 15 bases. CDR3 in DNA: TGTGCCAGCAGCCCCTACTTGACAGTAGCTAACTATGGCTACACCTTC. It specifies CASSPYLTVANYGYTF.

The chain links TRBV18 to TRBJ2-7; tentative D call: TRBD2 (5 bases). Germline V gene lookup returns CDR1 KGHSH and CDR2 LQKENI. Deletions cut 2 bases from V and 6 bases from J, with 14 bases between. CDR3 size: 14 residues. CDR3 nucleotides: TGTGCCAGCTCACCAGGACTGCCTCCGAGCGAGCAGTACTTC. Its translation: CASSPGLPPSEQYF. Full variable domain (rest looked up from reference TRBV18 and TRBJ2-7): NAGVMQNPRHLVRRRGQEARLRCSPMKGHSHVYWYRQLPEEGLKFMVYLQKENIIDESGMPKERFSAEFPKEGPSILRIQQVVRGDSAAYFCASSPGLPPSEQYFGPGTRLTVT.

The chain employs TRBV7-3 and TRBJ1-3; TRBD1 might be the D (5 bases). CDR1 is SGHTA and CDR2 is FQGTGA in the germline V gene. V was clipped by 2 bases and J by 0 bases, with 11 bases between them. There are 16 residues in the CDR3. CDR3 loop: CASSLPGLYSGNTIYF. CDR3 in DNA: TGTGCCAGCAGCTTACCAGGGCTCTACTCTGGAAACACCATATATTTT.

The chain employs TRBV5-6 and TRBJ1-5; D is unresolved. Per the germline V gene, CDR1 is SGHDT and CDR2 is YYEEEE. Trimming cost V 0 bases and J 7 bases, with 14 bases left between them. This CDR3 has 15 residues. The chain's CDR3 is CASSLGRNRGQPQHF. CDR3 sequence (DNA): TGTGCCAGCAGCTTGGGACGTAATCGGGGACAGCCCCAGCATTTT. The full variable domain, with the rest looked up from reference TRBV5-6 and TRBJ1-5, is DAGVTQSPTHLIKTRGQQVTLRCSPKSGHDTVSWYQQALGQGPQFIFQYYEEEERQRGNFPDRFSGHQFPNYSSELNVNALLLGDSALYLCASSLGRNRGQPQHFGDGTRLSIL.

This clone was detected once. The CDR3 coding sequence is TGTGCCGGGGGGAGCACAGATACGCAGTATTTT. Protein sequence: CAGGSTDTQYF. This chain links TRBV2 with TRBJ2-3; D might be TRBD2 (6 bases). Looked up from germline, CDR1 is SNHLY and CDR2 is FYNNEI. V was trimmed by 11 bases and J by 0 bases, leaving 6 bases between them. This CDR3 has 11 amino acids.

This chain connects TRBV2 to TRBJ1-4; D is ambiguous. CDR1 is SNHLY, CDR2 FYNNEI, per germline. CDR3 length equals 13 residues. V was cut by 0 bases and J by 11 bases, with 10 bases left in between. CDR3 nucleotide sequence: TGTGCCAGCAGTGAAGCGGTGACGGGGAAACTGTTTTTT. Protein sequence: CASSEAVTGKLFF.

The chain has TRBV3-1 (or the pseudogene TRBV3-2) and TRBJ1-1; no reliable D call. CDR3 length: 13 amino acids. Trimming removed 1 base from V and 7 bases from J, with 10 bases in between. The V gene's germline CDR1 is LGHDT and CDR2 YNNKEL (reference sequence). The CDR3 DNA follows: TGTGCCAGCAGCCAAGGAAAACAGAGTGAAGCTTTCTTT. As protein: CASSQGKQSEAFF.

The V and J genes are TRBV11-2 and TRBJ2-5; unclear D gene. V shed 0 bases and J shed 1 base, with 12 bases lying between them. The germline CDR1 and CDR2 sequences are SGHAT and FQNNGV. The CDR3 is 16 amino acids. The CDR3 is CASSLDYRQSQETQYF. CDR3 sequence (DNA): TGTGCCAGCAGCTTAGACTACCGACAATCCCAAGAGACCCAGTACTTC.

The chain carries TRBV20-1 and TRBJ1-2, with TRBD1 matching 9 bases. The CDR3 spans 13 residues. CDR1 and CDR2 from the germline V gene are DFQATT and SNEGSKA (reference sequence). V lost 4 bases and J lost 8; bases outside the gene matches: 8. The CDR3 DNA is TGCAGTGCTATTGAGGGACAGGGAGGGGGCTACACCTTC. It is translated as CSAIEGQGGGYTF.

CDR3 coding DNA: TGTGCCAGCAGCCATGGTGGACAGTCCTACGAGCAGTACTTC. Translation: CASSHGGQSYEQYF. The chain employs TRBV3-1 (or the pseudogene TRBV3-2) and TRBJ2-7, with TRBD1 as a possible D gene (6 bases). Germline CDR1 reads LGHDT; CDR2 reads YNNKEL (reference sequence). V was pared by 3 bases and J by 1 base, with 10 bases between. This CDR3 has 14 residues.

This chain's CDR3 is CASSWGQAADTQYF. CDR3 nucleotide sequence: TGTGCCAGCAGTTGGGGACAGGCGGCAGATACGCAGTATTTT. The chain couples TRBV27 to TRBJ2-3, with 8 bases that match TRBD1. The CDR3 runs 14 residues. The junction had 4 bases not matched to a gene; V was cut back by 4 bases and J by 4 bases. CDR1 is MNHEY, CDR2 SMNVEV, per germline (reference sequence).

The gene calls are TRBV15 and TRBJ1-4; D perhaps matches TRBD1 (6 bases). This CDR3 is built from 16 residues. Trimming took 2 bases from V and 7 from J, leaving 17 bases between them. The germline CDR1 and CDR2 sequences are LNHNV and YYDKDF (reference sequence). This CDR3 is CATSRYTGMEREKLFF. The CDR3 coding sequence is TGTGCCACCAGCAGATATACAGGGATGGAACGTGAAAAACTGTTTTTT. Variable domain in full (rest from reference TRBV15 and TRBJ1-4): DAMVIQNPRYQVTQFGKPVTLSCSQTLNHNVMYWYQQKSSQAPKLLFHYYDKDFNNEADTPDNFQSRRPNTSFCFLDIRSPGLGDTAMYLCATSRYTGMEREKLFFGSGTQLSVL.

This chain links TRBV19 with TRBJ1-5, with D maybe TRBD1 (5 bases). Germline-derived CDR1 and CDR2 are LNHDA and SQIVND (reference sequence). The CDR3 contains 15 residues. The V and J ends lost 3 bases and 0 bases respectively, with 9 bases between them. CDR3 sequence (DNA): TGTGCCAGTAGTATCGGGGGATTTAGCAATCAGCCCCAGCATTTT. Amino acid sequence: CASSIGGFSNQPQHF.

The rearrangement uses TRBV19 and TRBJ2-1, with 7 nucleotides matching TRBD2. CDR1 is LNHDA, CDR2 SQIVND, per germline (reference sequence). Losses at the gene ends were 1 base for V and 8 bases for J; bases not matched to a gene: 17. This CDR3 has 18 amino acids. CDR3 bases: TGTGCCAGTAGTATAGCAGTACCGACTAGCCGGGGCCTCGATGAGCAGTTCTTC. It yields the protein CASSIAVPTSRGLDEQFF.

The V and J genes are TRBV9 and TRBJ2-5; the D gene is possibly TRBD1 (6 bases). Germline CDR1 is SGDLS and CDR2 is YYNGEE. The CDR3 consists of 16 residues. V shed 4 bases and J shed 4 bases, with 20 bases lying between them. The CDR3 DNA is TGTGCCAGCAGCCGGGACAACTCAGTAGGAGGAGAGACCCAGTACTTC. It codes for CASSRDNSVGGETQYF.

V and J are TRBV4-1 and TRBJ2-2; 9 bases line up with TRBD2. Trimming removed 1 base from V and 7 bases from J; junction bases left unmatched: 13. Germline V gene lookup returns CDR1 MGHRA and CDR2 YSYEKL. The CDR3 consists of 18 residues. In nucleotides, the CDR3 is TGCGCCAGCAGCCAAGTTGGGGCCAGCGGGAGGAAGGGCGGGGAGCTGTTTTTT. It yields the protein CASSQVGASGRKGGELFF.

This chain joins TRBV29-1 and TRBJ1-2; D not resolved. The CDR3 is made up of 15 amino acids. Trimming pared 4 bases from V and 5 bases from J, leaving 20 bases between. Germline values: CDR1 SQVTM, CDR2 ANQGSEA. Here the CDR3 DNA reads TGCAGCGTTGGACACCCAGCGGGTGGAGGGTATGGCTACACCTTC. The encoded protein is CSVGHPAGGGYGYTF.

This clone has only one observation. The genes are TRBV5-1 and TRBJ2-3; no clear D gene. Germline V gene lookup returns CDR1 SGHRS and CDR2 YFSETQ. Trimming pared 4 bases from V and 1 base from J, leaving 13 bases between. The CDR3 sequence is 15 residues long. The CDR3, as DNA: TGCGCCAGCAGCGCGAACTTGTTGGGCACAGATACGCAGTATTTT. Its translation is CASSANLLGTDTQYF.

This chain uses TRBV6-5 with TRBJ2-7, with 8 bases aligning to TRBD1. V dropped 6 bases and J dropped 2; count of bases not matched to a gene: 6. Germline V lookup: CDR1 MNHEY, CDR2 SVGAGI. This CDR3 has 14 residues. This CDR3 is CASSRRGRPYEQYF. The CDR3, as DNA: TGTGCCAGCAGCCGCAGGGGGCGCCCCTACGAGCAGTACTTC.

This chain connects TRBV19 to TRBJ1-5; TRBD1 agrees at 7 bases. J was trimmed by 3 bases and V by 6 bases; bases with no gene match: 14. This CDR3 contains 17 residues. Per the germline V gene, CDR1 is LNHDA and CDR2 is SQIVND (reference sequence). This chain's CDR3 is CASRGATGRMPNQPQHF. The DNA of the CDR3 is TGTGCCAGTAGAGGCGCGACAGGGAGGATGCCCAATCAGCCCCAGCATTTT.

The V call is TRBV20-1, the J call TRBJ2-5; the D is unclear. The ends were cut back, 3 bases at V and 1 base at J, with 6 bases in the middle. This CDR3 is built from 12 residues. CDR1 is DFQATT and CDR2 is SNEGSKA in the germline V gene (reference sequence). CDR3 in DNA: TGCAGTGCTAGTATAGTCCAAGAGACCCAGTACTTC. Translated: CSASIVQETQYF.

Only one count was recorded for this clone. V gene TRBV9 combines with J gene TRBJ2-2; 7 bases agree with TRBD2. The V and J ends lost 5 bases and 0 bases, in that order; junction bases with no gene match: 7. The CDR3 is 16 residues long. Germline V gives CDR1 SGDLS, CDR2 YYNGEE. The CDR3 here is CASRPTSESNTGELFF. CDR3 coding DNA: TGTGCCAGCAGGCCTACTAGCGAATCGAACACCGGGGAGCTGTTTTTT.

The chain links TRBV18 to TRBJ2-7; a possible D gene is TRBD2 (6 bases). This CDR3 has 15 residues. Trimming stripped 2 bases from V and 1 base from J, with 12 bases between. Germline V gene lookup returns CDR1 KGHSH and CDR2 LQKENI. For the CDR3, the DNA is TGTGCCAGCTCACCAGGTGCGGGGAGGTCCTACGAGCAGTACTTC. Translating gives CASSPGAGRSYEQYF.

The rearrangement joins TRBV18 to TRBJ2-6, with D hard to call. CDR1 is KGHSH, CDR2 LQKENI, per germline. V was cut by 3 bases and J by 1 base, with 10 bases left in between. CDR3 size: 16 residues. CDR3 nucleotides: TGTGCCAGCTCACCCTCCAGGTCGTCTGGGGCCAACGTCCTGACTTTC. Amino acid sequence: CASSPSRSSGANVLTF. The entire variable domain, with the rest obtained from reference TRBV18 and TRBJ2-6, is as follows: NAGVMQNPRHLVRRRGQEARLRCSPMKGHSHVYWYRQLPEEGLKFMVYLQKENIIDESGMPKERFSAEFPKEGPSILRIQQVVRGDSAAYFCASSPSRSSGANVLTFGAGSRLTVL.

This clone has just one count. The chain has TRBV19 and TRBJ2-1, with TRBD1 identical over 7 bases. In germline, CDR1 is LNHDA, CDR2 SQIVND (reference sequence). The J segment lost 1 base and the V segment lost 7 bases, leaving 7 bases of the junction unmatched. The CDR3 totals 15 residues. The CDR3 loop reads CASMGQLPSYNEQFF. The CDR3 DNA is TGTGCCAGTATGGGACAGCTCCCATCCTACAATGAGCAGTTCTTC.

CDR3 sequence reads: CSVEGTGSGHEQYF. The CDR3 DNA reads TGCAGCGTTGAAGGGACAGGGTCCGGTCACGAGCAGTACTTC. The chain recombines TRBV29-1 with TRBJ2-7; 8 bases map to TRBD1. CDR3 size: 14 residues. The V gene's germline CDR1 is SQVTM and CDR2 ANQGSEA. Trimming cost V 1 base and J 5 bases; bases outside gene matches: 7.

Written as DNA, the CDR3 is TGCGCCAGCAGCTTGTTCGGGGGTCCTGGAAACACCATATATTTT. It yields the protein CASSLFGGPGNTIYF. The gene calls are TRBV5-1 and TRBJ1-3, with a tentative D call TRBD1 (5 bases). Germline values: CDR1 SGHRS, CDR2 YFSETQ. The CDR3 covers 15 residues. V was clipped by 1 base and J by 2 bases, with 10 bases between them.

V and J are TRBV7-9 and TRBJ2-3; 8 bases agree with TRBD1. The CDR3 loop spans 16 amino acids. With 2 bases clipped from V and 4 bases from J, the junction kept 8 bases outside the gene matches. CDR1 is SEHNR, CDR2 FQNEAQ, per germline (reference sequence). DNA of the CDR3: TGTGCCAGCAGCTTACGGGAGACAGGGGCGTCAGATACGCAGTATTTT. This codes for CASSLRETGASDTQYF.

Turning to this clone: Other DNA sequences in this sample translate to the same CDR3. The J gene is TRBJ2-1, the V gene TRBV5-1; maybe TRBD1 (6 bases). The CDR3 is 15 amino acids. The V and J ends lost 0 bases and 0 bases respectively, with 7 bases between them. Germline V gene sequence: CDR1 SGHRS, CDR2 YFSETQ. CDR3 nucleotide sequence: TGCGCCAGCAGCTTGGGAGGGGGCTCCTACAATGAGCAGTTCTTC. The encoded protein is CASSLGGGSYNEQFF.

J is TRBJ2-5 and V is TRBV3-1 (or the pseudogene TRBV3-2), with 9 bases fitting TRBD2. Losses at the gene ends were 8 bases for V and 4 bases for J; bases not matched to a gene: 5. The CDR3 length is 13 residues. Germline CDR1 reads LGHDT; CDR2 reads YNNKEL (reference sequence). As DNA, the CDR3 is TGTGCCAGCCATGGCGGGGGGGGAGAGACCCAGTACTTC. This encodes CASHGGGGETQYF.

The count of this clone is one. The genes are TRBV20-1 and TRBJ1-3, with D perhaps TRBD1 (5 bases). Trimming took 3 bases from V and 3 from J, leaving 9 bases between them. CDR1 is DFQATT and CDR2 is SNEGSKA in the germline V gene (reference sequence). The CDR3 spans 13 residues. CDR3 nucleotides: TGCAGTGCTAGTTCGGGGGTTGGAAACACCATATATTTT. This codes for CSASSGVGNTIYF.